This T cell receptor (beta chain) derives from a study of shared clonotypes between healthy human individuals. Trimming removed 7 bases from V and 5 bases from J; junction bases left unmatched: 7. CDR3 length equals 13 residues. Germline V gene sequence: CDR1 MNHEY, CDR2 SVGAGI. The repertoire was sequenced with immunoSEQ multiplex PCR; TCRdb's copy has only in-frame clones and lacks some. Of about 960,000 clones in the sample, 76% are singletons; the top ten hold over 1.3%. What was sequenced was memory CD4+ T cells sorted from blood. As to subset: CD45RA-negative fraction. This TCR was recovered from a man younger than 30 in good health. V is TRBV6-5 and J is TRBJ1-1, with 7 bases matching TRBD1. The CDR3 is CASMTGSRTEAFF. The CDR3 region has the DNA TGTGCCAGCATGACAGGGAGCCGGACTGAAGCTTTCTTT.